This T cell receptor beta chain was sequenced for a study of OX40 agonist ivuxolimab in advanced cancers. This clone was observed a few times. No antigen is known for it. In germline, CDR1 is SEHNR, CDR2 FQNEAQ (reference sequence). The CDR3 consists of 12 residues. The ends lost 6 bases at V and 6 bases at J; junction bases unmatched: 0. Clones were read by immunoSEQ multiplex PCR, and TCRdb kept only the in-frame ones, dropping some. The repertoire holds around 97,000 clones, with roughly 80% as singletons. Regarding the study as a whole: CD8+ T cells showed, on average, more clonal expansion than CD4+ cells.

This clonotype originated in an adult with an advanced solid tumor such as melanoma, head and neck, liver or kidney cancer. V and J are TRBV7-9 and TRBJ2-3; 10 nucleotides agree with TRBD2. Sequencing was performed on CD4+ or CD8+ T cells sorted from blood, taken in a trial of the OX40 agonist ivuxolimab. CDR3 in amino acids: CASRGLADTQYF. As DNA, the CDR3 is TGTGCCAGCAGGGGACTAGCGGATACGCAGTATTTT.